This T cell receptor beta chain was sequenced in a study of shared clonotypes between healthy human individuals. Clones were read by immunoSEQ multiplex PCR, and TCRdb kept only the in-frame ones, dropping some. Here the sample spans more than 850,000 clones, around 78% being singletons. Trimming cost V 0 bases and J 4 bases, with 12 bases left between them. This CDR3 contains 15 residues. Germline values: CDR1 SGHTA, CDR2 FQGTGA. The sequence came from a man aged 18 to 35 in good health. Some clones in this sample may be carry-over from other donors' samples. The chain couples TRBV7-3 to TRBJ1-1, with a weak D call TRBD1 (5 bases). What was sequenced was memory CD4+ T cells from PBMCs. Stated subset: CD45RA-negative fraction. The CDR3 protein is CASSLTPGPTTEAFF. The CDR3 region has the DNA TGTGCCAGCAGCTTAACCCCAGGGCCCACCACTGAAGCTTTCTTT.